The 5 T cell receptor beta chains listed next were all sequenced from one sample in a study of blood T cell repertoires in COVID-19. Some clones are missing from TCRdb's copy, which holds only in-frame ones; the method was immunoSEQ multiplex PCR. The data show about 250,000 clones, 85% to 90% seen once. Sequenced input: peripheral blood. Every receptor here comes from a young man with acute or convalescent COVID-19.

CDR3 loop: CASSLSLPRLAGVSDTQYF. The CDR3, as DNA: TGTGCCAGCAGTTTATCCCTGCCGCGGCTAGCGGGGGTATCAGATACGCAGTATTTT. The V call is TRBV28, the J call TRBJ2-3, with TRBD2 matching over 10 bases. Germline loops: CDR1 MDHEN, CDR2 SYDVKM. The V gene end was trimmed by 1 base and the J gene end by 4 bases; junction bases not matched to a gene: 14. The CDR3 sequence is 19 residues long.

This clone was seen once. CDR3 residues: CASSQDRAGEKLFF. CDR3 coding DNA: TGTGCCAGCAGCCAAGACAGGGCAGGGGAAAAACTGTTTTTT. J is TRBJ1-4 and V is TRBV2; 7 bases map to TRBD1. CDR1 is SNHLY and CDR2 is FYNNEI in the germline V gene. This CDR3 is 14 amino acids long. The V segment lost 6 bases and the J segment 8 bases; nucleotides outside the gene matches: 9.

V is TRBV28 and J is TRBJ2-2, with TRBD1 as a possible D gene (6 bases). The length of the CDR3 is 15 residues. Germline lookup yields CDR1 MDHEN and CDR2 SYDVKM. V was cut by 3 bases and J by 1 base, with 9 bases left in between. CDR3 coding DNA: TGTGCCAGCAGTTTTTCCAGGGGGAACACCGGGGAGCTGTTTTTT. Protein: CASSFSRGNTGELFF.

Concerning this clone itself: The same CDR3 is also encoded by other DNA sequences in this sample. This chain joins TRBV10-3 and TRBJ1-5; a possible D gene is TRBD1 (5 bases). The CDR3 is made up of 14 amino acids. V was trimmed by 4 bases and J by 1 base, leaving 8 bases between them. The V gene's germline CDR1 is ENHRY and CDR2 SYGVKD. The CDR3 DNA follows: TGTGCCATCAGTGGGGGGGTGAGCAATCAGCCCCAGCATTTT. Translated, it gives CAISGGVSNQPQHF.

The rearrangement links TRBV3-1 (or the pseudogene TRBV3-2) to TRBJ2-1; D perhaps matches TRBD1 (8 bases). The V and J ends lost 4 bases and 7 bases respectively, with 17 bases between them. This CDR3 contains 15 residues. CDR1 is LGHDT, CDR2 YNNKEL, per germline (reference sequence). CDR3 amino acids: CASSRTQGGKNEQFF. In nucleotides, the CDR3 is TGTGCCAGCAGCCGGACACAGGGGGGGAAGAATGAGCAGTTCTTC.